One sample yielded the 19 T cell receptor beta chains listed below, sequenced in a study of long-term antiretroviral therapy in people with HIV. With survey level as its setting, the immunoSEQ assay was v3.0. TCRdb's copy holds only in-frame clones and misses some; the assay was immunoSEQ multiplex PCR. The table lists 17,000 or so clones, about 91% of them singletons. This material consisted of unsorted PBMCs, taken 0.3 years after starting antiretroviral therapy. The receptors were gathered from a man aged 55-75 years with HIV.

The V and J genes are TRBV6-5 and TRBJ1-1, with D maybe TRBD1 (6 bases). CDR3 size: 13 residues. The germline gives CDR1 MNHEY, CDR2 SVGAGI. V lost 10 bases and J 1 base, leaving 13 bases between the germline ends. CDR3 in DNA: TGTGCCACAACAGGGTACCCGAACACTGAAGCTTTCTTT. It is translated as CATTGYPNTEAFF.

This clone has just a few counts. CDR3 nucleotide sequence: TGTGCCAGCAGTTCCTCCGGGACAGGGATGATGGGTGGCTACACCTTC. The encoded protein is CASSSSGTGMMGGYTF. This chain joins TRBV28 and TRBJ1-2; the match to TRBD1 covers 9 bases. V lost 4 bases and J lost 7; bases outside the gene matches: 13. The CDR3 consists of 16 residues. Germline lookup yields CDR1 MDHEN and CDR2 SYDVKM.

The chain couples TRBV29-1 to TRBJ1-2; D gene ambiguous. Trimming pared 6 bases from V and 2 bases from J, leaving 7 bases between. This CDR3 contains 11 residues. CDR1 is SQVTM and CDR2 is ANQGSEA in the germline V gene. For the CDR3, the DNA is TGCAGCGTAGCAATGAACTATGGCTACACCTTC. Its translation is CSVAMNYGYTF.

The chain carries TRBV30 and TRBJ2-5; D not resolved. The CDR3 totals 15 residues. Trimming cost V 0 bases and J 0 bases, with 11 bases left between them. CDR1 is GTSNPN and CDR2 is SVGIG in the germline V gene (reference sequence). CDR3: CAWSVNLLHQETQYF. The CDR3, as DNA: TGTGCCTGGAGTGTAAATTTGTTACACCAAGAGACCCAGTACTTC.

This clone was seen only a few times. V and J are TRBV2 and TRBJ2-7, with TRBD1 matching over 9 bases. This CDR3 is built from 16 residues. Germline loops: CDR1 SNHLY, CDR2 FYNNEI. Trimming removed 6 bases from V and 2 bases from J; junction bases left unmatched: 11. The CDR3 loop is CASSHPAGQGTYEQYF. In DNA form, the CDR3 reads TGTGCCAGCAGCCACCCGGCGGGACAGGGAACCTACGAGCAGTACTTC.

V gene TRBV19 combines with J gene TRBJ1-2; tentative D call: TRBD1 (5 bases). CDR3 length: 14 residues. CDR1 is LNHDA and CDR2 is SQIVND in the germline V gene (reference sequence). Trimming shortened V by 5 bases and J by 2 bases, and 12 bases separated the two germline ends. CDR3 sequence (DNA): TGTGCCAGTAGTGATACCGGGGACAACTATGGCTACACCTTC. It translates to CASSDTGDNYGYTF.

The V and J genes are TRBV7-8 and TRBJ2-7, with 11 bases matching TRBD2. Germline CDR1 SGHVS, CDR2 FQNEAQ. The CDR3 consists of 16 residues. Trimming removed 3 bases from V and 0 bases from J; junction bases left unmatched: 4. In DNA, the CDR3 is TGTGCCAGCAGCTTTTTACTAGCGGGAGCCTCCTACGAGCAGTACTTC. Translated, it gives CASSFLLAGASYEQYF. Variable domain in full (rest from reference TRBV7-8 and TRBJ2-7): GAGVSQSPRYKVAKRGQDVALRCDPISGHVSLFWYQQALGQGPEFLTYFQNEAQLDKSGLPSDRFFAERPEGSVSTLKIQRTQQEDSAVYLCASSFLLAGASYEQYFGPGTRLTVT.

This clone was found once. The chain recombines TRBV27 with TRBJ1-1; D gene unclear. This CDR3 is 13 amino acids long. CDR1 is MNHEY, CDR2 SMNVEV, per germline (reference sequence). Trimming stripped 1 base from V and 7 bases from J, with 10 bases between. CDR3 region: CASSLLGGGEAFF. Written as DNA, the CDR3 is TGTGCCAGCAGTTTATTGGGTGGTGGTGAAGCTTTCTTT.

The CDR3 sequence: CASSPWTGRIYEQYF. CDR3 DNA: TGTGCCAGCAGCCCTTGGACAGGGCGAATTTACGAGCAGTACTTC. The rearrangement links TRBV14 to TRBJ2-7; 8 bases agree with TRBD1. This CDR3 is 15 amino acids long. Trimming removed 4 bases from V and 4 bases from J; junction bases left unmatched: 9. From germline, CDR1 is SGHDN and CDR2 FVKESK.

The chain recombines TRBV27 with TRBJ1-5, with no clear D. The germline CDR1 and CDR2 sequences are MNHEY and SMNVEV (reference sequence). The CDR3 is made up of 13 amino acids. Trimming took off 4 bases at V and 4 bases at J, with 8 bases between the two ends. The CDR3 DNA follows: TGTGCCAGCAGTTGGACCCGTAATCAGCCCCAGCATTTT. Amino acids: CASSWTRNQPQHF.

This chain connects TRBV6-1 to TRBJ2-3, with 8 bases aligning to TRBD2. The J segment lost 14 bases and the V segment lost 1 base, leaving 5 bases of the junction unmatched. The CDR3 contains 12 residues. CDR1 and CDR2 (germline): MNHNS, SASEGT. This CDR3 reads CASSEGGTSPYF. The CDR3 nucleotides read TGTGCCAGCAGTGAAGGTGGGACTAGTCCGTATTTT.

The count of this clone is one. The V and J genes are TRBV29-1 and TRBJ1-1; D remains ambiguous. In germline, CDR1 is SQVTM, CDR2 ANQGSEA. The CDR3 totals 10 residues. The ends were cut back, 7 bases at V and 1 base at J, with 4 bases in the middle. CDR3 sequence reads: CSARNTEAFF. The DNA for the CDR3 is TGCAGCGCAAGGAACACTGAAGCTTTCTTT.

A remark on this clone: Sequence at one end of the junction differs from germline and may be a read error. The CDR3 bases are TGTGCCAGCAGTGACTCGATCCGTTATGAGCAGTTCTTC. Amino acid sequence: CASSDSIRYEQFF. This chain uses TRBV6-5 with TRBJ2-1, with D unresolved. The V gene's germline CDR1 is MNHEY and CDR2 SVGAGI. The CDR3 runs 13 residues.

The V and J genes are TRBV9 and TRBJ1-1; D is possibly TRBD1 (6 bases). CDR1 and CDR2 (germline): SGDLS, YYNGEE. The CDR3 runs 14 residues. With 5 bases removed from V and 3 bases from J, the gap between germline ends came to 14 bases. Here the CDR3 DNA reads TGTGCCAGCAGTCATATAACAGGGCACACTGAAGCTTTCTTT. It translates to CASSHITGHTEAFF.

The chain uses TRBV19 and TRBJ2-1, with TRBD2 identical over 10 bases. This CDR3 is 15 amino acids long. Germline V lookup: CDR1 LNHDA, CDR2 SQIVND (reference sequence). J was trimmed by 7 bases and V by 6 bases; bases with no gene match: 9. The CDR3 region is CASRKREGLWNEQFF. In DNA form, the CDR3 reads TGTGCCAGTAGGAAGCGGGAGGGCCTATGGAATGAGCAGTTCTTC. The whole variable domain, remainder taken from reference TRBV19 and TRBJ2-1, is DGGITQSPKYLFRKEGQNVTLSCEQNLNHDAMYWYRQDPGQGLRLIYYSQIVNDFQKGDIAEGYSVSREKKESFPLTVTSAQKNPTAFYLCASRKREGLWNEQFFGPGTRLTVL.

This clone is categorized as medium-sized (0.01 to 0.1%). The rearrangement uses TRBV7-6 and TRBJ2-7, with TRBD1 matching 9 bases. CDR3 length equals 15 residues. J gave up 6 bases and V 2 bases, and 8 bases lay outside the gene matches. Germline values: CDR1 SGHVS, CDR2 FNYEAQ. DNA of the CDR3: TGTGCCAGCAGCTTATTGGGACAGGGTACGAGCGAGCAGTACTTC. It codes for CASSLLGQGTSEQYF.

This clone was seen more than once but under ten times. V gene TRBV7-2 combines with J gene TRBJ1-5, with D maybe TRBD1 (6 bases). CDR1 and CDR2 from the germline V gene are SGHTA and FQGNSA. V was trimmed by 3 bases and J by 6 bases, leaving 15 bases between them. The CDR3 has 15 amino acids. CDR3 DNA: TGTGCCAGCAGCTTTACGGCCAGGGGTGGTCAGCCCCAGCATTTT. Its protein is CASSFTARGGQPQHF.

The J gene is TRBJ2-7, the V gene TRBV30, with a weak D call TRBD2 (6 bases). The V gene lost 2 bases and the J gene lost 6 bases, with 8 bases spanning the gap. Germline CDR1 is GTSNPN and CDR2 is SVGIG (reference sequence). This CDR3 comprises 11 residues. CDR3 DNA sequence: TGTGCCTGGAGTTGGAGGGCCGAGCAGTACTTC. Amino acids: CAWSWRAEQYF. Variable domain in full (rest from reference TRBV30 and TRBJ2-7): SQTIHQWPATLVQPVGSPLSLECTVEGTSNPNLYWYRQAAGRGLQLLFYSVGIGQISSEVPQNLSASRPQDRQFILSSKKLLLSDSGFYLCAWSWRAEQYFGPGTRLTVT.

Comment on this clone: At one end, the junction sequence differs from germline, possibly due to a read error. V gene TRBV7-7 combines with J gene TRBJ2-2; 8 bases agree with TRBD2. The CDR3 is made up of 15 amino acids. Germline V gives CDR1 SSHAT, CDR2 FNYEAQ (reference sequence). The CDR3 spells CASSSLAGNTGELFF. The CDR3 DNA sequence: TGTGCTAGCAGCTCTCTAGCGGGGAACACCGGGGAGCTGTTTTTT.